The present T cell receptor beta chain was sequenced within a study of blood T cell repertoires in COVID-19. About the study: The United States, Italy and Spain were the sources of the acute and convalescent COVID-19 samples. Sources were T cells, B-cell-depleted T cells, or PBMCs; the material itself was cDNA or gDNA.

Unmatched junction bases numbered 10, after V lost 2 bases and J lost 6 bases. There are 15 residues in the CDR3. Germline loops: CDR1 SGHRS, CDR2 YFSETQ. The data were produced by immunoSEQ multiplex PCR, yet TCRdb's version contains in-frame clones alone and is incomplete. The top ten clones hold roughly 10% of a sample with 150,000 to 200,000 clones, around 80% of them seen once. Seattle's enrolled individuals joined amid active infection and were then monitored longitudinally. The sequenced sample was peripheral blood. The chain has TRBV5-1 and TRBJ2-7; 8 bases are shared with TRBD2. The TCR originated in a woman of 80 years or more with COVID-19, enrolled during active disease. CDR3 amino acids: CASSLGSGGSSEQYF. CDR3 nucleotides: TGCGCCAGCAGCTTAGGGTCGGGAGGGAGTAGCGAGCAGTACTTC. The full variable domain, in which reference TRBV5-1 and TRBJ2-7 provide the parts outside the CDR3, is KAGVTQTPRYLIKTRGQQVTLSCSPISGHRSVSWYQQTPGQGLQFLFEYFSETQRNKGNFPGRFSGRQFSNSRSEMNVSTLELGDSALYLCASSLGSGGSSEQYFGPGTRLTVT.